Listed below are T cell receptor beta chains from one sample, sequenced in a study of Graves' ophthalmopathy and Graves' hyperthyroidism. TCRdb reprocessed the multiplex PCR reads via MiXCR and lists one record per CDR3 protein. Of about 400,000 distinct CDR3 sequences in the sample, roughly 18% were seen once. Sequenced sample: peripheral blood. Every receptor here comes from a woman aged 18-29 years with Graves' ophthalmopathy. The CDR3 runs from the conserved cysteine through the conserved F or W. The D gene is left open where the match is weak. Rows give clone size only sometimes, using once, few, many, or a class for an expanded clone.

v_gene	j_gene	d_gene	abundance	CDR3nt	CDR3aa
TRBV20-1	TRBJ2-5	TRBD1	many	TGCAGTGCTAGAGATGGACAGGGGGCCTTCCAAGAGACCCAGTACTTC	CSARDGQGAFQETQYF
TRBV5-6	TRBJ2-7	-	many	TGTGCCAGCAGCTCTTTCCGGACTTCCTACGAGCAGTACTTC	CASSSFRTSYEQYF
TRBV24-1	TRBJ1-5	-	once	TGTGCCACCAGTGACTCCGGACAGTTCGCCCAGCATTTT	CATSDSGQFAQHF
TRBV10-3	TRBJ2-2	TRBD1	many	TGTGCCATCAGCACAGGGGTTGGCGGGGAGCTGTTTTTT	CAISTGVGGELFF
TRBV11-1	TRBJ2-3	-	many	TGTGCCAGCAGCTCAAACCGGGACATACTCACAGATACGCAGTATTTT	CASSSNRDILTDTQYF
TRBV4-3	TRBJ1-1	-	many	TGCGCCAGCAGCCAAGATCGGGGAATGAACACTGAAGCTTTCTTT	CASSQDRGMNTEAFF
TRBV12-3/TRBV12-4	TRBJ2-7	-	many	TGTGCCAGCAGTCCCACCCCCAGCCACTACGAGCAGTACTTC	CASSPTPSHYEQYF
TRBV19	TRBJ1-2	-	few	TGTGCCAGTAGTATGGGTACAGCCTATTTCTATGGCTACACCTTC	CASSMGTAYFYGYTF
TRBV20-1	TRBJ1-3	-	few	TGCAGTGCTAAGGGGACTGGAAACACCATATATTTT	CSAKGTGNTIYF
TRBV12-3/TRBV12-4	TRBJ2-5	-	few	TGTGCCAGCACCTCATCCGTACAAGAGACCCAGTACTTC	CASTSSVQETQYF
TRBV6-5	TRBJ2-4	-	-	TGTGCCAGCAGTTACGAGGCTGAGCGAACGAACAGAAACATTCAGTACTTC	CASSYEAERTNRNIQYF
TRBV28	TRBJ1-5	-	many	TGTGCCAGCGGGGGGGACGATCTTCAGCCCCAGCATTTT	CASGGDDLQPQHF
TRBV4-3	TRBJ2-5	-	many	TGCGCCAGCAGCCAAGATGGTGGCCCCCGGGAGACCCAGTACTTC	CASSQDGGPRETQYF
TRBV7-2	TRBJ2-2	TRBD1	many	TGTGCCAGCAGCGTACAACAGGGGACCGGGGAGCTGTTTTTT	CASSVQQGTGELFF
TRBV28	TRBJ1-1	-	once	TGTGCCAGCAGTGCAAATAGACGGCAGAACACTGAAGCTTTCTTT	CASSANRRQNTEAFF
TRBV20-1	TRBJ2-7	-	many	TGCAGTGCTAGAGCGTTAACAGCCGCCGCCTACGAGCAGTACTTC	CSARALTAAAYEQYF
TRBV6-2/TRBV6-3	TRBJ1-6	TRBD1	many	TGTGCCAGCAGTTATAGACAGGGCAGCGATTCACCCCTCCACTTT	CASSYRQGSDSPLHF
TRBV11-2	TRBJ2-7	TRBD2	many	TGTGCCAGCAGCTTGGAACTAGCGGGAGCCATCGAGCAGTACTTC	CASSLELAGAIEQYF
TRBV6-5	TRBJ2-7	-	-	TGTGCCAGCAGTTCGGAGCGGACCCCCTACGAGCAGTACTTC	CASSSERTPYEQYF
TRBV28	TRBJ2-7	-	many	TGTGCCAGCAGTTTGGTTGGGTCAGTCGAGCAGTACTTC	CASSLVGSVEQYF
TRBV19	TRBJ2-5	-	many	TGTGCCAGTAGTAGCGGGGACTTGGGGACCCAGTACTTC	CASSSGDLGTQYF
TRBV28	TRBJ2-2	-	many	TGTGCCAGCAGTTTAGCGGACGCGGGTCCCGGGGAGCTGTTTTTT	CASSLADAGPGELFF
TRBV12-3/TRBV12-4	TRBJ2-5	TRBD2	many	TGTGCCAGCAGTCCCCCCGGGAGGGGGGAAGAGACCCAGTACTTC	CASSPPGRGEETQYF
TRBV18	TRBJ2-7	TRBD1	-	TGTGCCAGCTCACCCAGCAGAGGGACAGTTCCCCTCAGCTCCTACGAGCAGTACTTC	CASSPSRGTVPLSSYEQYF
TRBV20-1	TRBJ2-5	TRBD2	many	TGCAGTACGAAACTAGCGCTAGGGACCTACACCGAGGAGACCCAGTACTTC	CSTKLALGTYTEETQYF
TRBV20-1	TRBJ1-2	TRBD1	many	TGCAGTGCGGTCGACAGGGAGGGCGACTATGGCTACACCTTC	CSAVDREGDYGYTF
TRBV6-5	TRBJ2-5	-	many	TGTGCCAGCAGTTTTGGGCGGGGAATGACCCAGTACTTC	CASSFGRGMTQYF
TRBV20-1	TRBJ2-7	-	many	TGCAGTGCTAGCGGGACCGCGCGCGAGCAGTACTTC	CSASGTAREQYF
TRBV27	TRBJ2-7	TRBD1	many	TGTGCCAGCAGTCTCCTCCGGGACAGGGACTACGAGCAGTACTTC	CASSLLRDRDYEQYF
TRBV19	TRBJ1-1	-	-	TGTGGCACAAAGAACACTGAAGCTTTCTTT	CGTKNTEAFF
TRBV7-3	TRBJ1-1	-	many	TGTGCCAGCAGACTGGACGGGAAGAACACTGAAGCTTTCTTT	CASRLDGKNTEAFF
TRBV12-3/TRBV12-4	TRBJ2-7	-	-	-	CASSSSNFHYEQYF
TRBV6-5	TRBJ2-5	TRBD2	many	TGTGCCAGCAGTTACGCCACTAGCGGCCAAGAGACCCAGTACTTC	CASSYATSGQETQYF
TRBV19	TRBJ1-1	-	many	TGTGCCAGTAGTATAGGTCTACAGGGTTGGAGCACTGAAGCTTTCTTT	CASSIGLQGWSTEAFF
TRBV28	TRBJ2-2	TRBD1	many	TGTGCCAGCAGTACGGGACAGTACACCGGGGAGCTGTTTTTT	CASSTGQYTGELFF
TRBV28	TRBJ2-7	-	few	TGTGCCAGTACGACAGCCTCCTACGAGCAGTACTTC	CASTTASYEQYF
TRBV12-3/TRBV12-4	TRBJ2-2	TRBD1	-	TGTGCCAGCAGTGGGACAGGGTTTACCGGGGAGCTGTTTTTT	CASSGTGFTGELFF
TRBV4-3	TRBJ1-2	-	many	TGCGCCAGCAGCCAGGATGGGGGGTGGGGCTACACCTTC	CASSQDGGWGYTF
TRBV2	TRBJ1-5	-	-	TGTGCCAGCAGTGAATGGCCGACACGGTATCAGCCCCAGCATTTT	CASSEWPTRYQPQHF
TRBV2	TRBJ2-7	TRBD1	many	TGTGCCAGCACCAAATCAGGGGGCCCCTACGAGCAGTACTTC	CASTKSGGPYEQYF
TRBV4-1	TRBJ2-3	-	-	TGCGCCAGCAGCCAAATCATGGGGGGGGGCATAGGGGATACGCAGTATTTT	CASSQIMGGGIGDTQYF
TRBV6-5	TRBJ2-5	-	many	TGTGCCAGCGGGTTTGCAGCGGAGACCCAGTACTTC	CASGFAAETQYF
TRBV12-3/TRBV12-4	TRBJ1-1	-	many	TGTGCCAGCACCCCTGGGACAATTGAAGCTTTCTTT	CASTPGTIEAFF
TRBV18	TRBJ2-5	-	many	TGTGCCAGCTCACCTCCCGGTTGGCTCGAAGAGACCCAGTACTTC	CASSPPGWLEETQYF
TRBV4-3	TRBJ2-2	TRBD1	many	TGCGCCAGCAGCCCCCAGGGGGCCGGGGAGCTGTTTTTT	CASSPQGAGELFF
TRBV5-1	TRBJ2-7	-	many	TGCGCCAGCAGCCTCGTGCCTAGCGATTACCCTGAGAATTCCTACGAGCAGTACTTC	CASSLVPSDYPENSYEQYF
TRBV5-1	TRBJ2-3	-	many	TGCGCCAGCAGCTTGGAGGCAGCTAGCACAGATACGCAGTATTTT	CASSLEAASTDTQYF
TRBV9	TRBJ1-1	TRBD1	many	TGTGCCAGCAACTCACAGGGGGGTGAAGCTTTCTTT	CASNSQGGEAFF
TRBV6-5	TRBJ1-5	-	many	TGTGCCAGCAGTTACATAGGGGATAGCAATCAGCCCCAGCATTTT	CASSYIGDSNQPQHF
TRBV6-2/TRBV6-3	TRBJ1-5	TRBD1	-	TGTGCCAGCAGGAAAACAGGGGAGGCTCAGCCCCAGCATTTT	CASRKTGEAQPQHF
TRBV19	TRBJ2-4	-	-	TGTGCCAGTAGTATCACCCTCGGGGACCTTCAGTACTTC	CASSITLGDLQYF
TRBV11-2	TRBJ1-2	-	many	TGTGCCAGCCGGGACGGGAACTATGGCTACACCTTC	CASRDGNYGYTF
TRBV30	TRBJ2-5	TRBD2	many	TGTGCCTGGACCTACGAAAGGGATTCGTGGGGGGGGATGTACTTC	CAWTYERDSWGGMYF
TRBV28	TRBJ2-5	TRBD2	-	TGTGCCAGCAGAACAAGCTCTAGCGGATCTTCCCTCAAAGAGACCCAGTACTTC	CASRTSSSGSSLKETQYF